The rows below give T cell receptor beta chains drawn from one sample of a study of T cells in localized non-small cell lung cancer. TCRdb's copy holds only in-frame clones and misses some; the assay was immunoSEQ multiplex PCR. This table has 35,000 to 45,000 clones, more than 75% appearing once. The material was PBMCs, obtained before any cancer treatment. These receptors all come from a woman between 35 and 75 years old with stage II squamous cell lung carcinoma. Each CDR3 is given with its conserved first and last residue. D genes are given only for firm matches. Not all rows give a size; the values are once, few, many and, for expanded clones, a class.

CASSQHGGQDYEQYF	TGTGCCAGCAGCCAACATGGCGGCCAAGATTACGAGCAGTACTTC	.	TRBV4-2	TRBJ2-7	.
CASSRTENYGYTF	TGTGCCAGCAGTCGGACCGAGAACTATGGCTACACCTTC	once	TRBV6-5	TRBJ1-2	.
CASSYSGTARTDTQYF	TGTGCCAGCAGTTACAGCGGGACTGCCAGAACAGATACGCAGTATTTT	.	TRBV6-5	TRBJ2-3	TRBD2
CASSLEGLTPTDTQYF	TGTGCCAGCAGCTTAGAAGGGTTAACCCCGACAGATACGCAGTATTTT	.	TRBV7-9	TRBJ2-3	.
CASRPRNTDTQYF	TGTGCCAGCAGGCCTCGGAACACAGATACGCAGTATTTT	.	TRBV28	TRBJ2-3	.
CASSSAGGLDIQYF	TGTGCCAGCAGCTCCGCCGGGGGACTAGACATTCAGTACTTC	.	TRBV5-6	TRBJ2-4	TRBD2
CASSENRYPSELFF	TGTGCCAGCAGTGAAAATCGGTACCCTTCGGAACTGTTTTTT	.	TRBV6-1	TRBJ1-4	.
CASSSTRDYYGYTF	TGTGCCAGCAGTAGTACCAGGGACTACTATGGCTACACCTTC	.	TRBV6-1	TRBJ1-2	.
CASSLRGNWNEQFF	TGTGCCAGCAGCTTGAGGGGAAATTGGAATGAGCAGTTCTTC	few	TRBV5-6	TRBJ2-1	.
CATRRGLDGYTF	TGTGCCACACGGCGGGGTCTGGACGGCTACACCTTC	.	TRBV19	TRBJ1-2	.
CASSLWGGQDTQYF	TGCGCCAGCAGCTTGTGGGGGGGGCAAGATACGCAGTATTTT	.	TRBV5-1	TRBJ2-3	.
CASSELTGDGYTF	TGTGCCAGCAGTGAATTGACAGGGGATGGCTACACCTTC	.	TRBV6-1	TRBJ1-2	TRBD1
CASSSYQGAANF	TGTGCCAGCAGCTCCTACCAGGGGGCCGCGAACTTC	.	TRBV7-2	TRBJ2-7	TRBD1
CASSDDRVDEKLFF	TGTGCCAGCAGTGATGACAGGGTTGATGAAAAACTGTTTTTT	few	TRBV2	TRBJ1-4	TRBD1
CATRKNDRRDTQYF	TGTGCCACTCGCAAGAACGACAGACGAGATACGCAGTATTTT	.	TRBV15	TRBJ2-3	.
CASSQTSQEKLFF	TGTGCCAGCAGCCAAACCTCACAGGAAAAACTGTTTTTT	.	TRBV4-2	TRBJ1-4	.
CASSPRSSYNEQFF	TGTGCCAGCAGCCCACGGAGCTCCTACAATGAGCAGTTCTTC	once	TRBV7-9	TRBJ2-1	.
CASSLSGANVLTF	TGTGCCAGCAGTTTATCTGGGGCCAACGTCCTGACTTTC	.	TRBV28	TRBJ2-6	.
CASRLGGEETQYF	TGCGCCAGCCGGCTAGGGGGGGAAGAGACCCAGTACTTC	.	TRBV5-1	TRBJ2-5	.
CASRGTGPGNTIYF	TGTGCCAGCAGGGGGACAGGGCCCGGAAACACCATATATTTT	few	TRBV9	TRBJ1-3	TRBD1